The 20 T cell receptor beta chains in this list originate from one sample, sequenced in a study of T-cell memory formation after mild COVID-19. TCRdb used MiXCR to reprocess the 5' RACE reads, holding one entry per CDR3 protein. The data hold approximately 180,000 distinct CDR3 sequences, with 16% observed a single time. Sequenced input: PBMCs or a T cell subset sorted from them (not recorded which). These receptors all stem from an adult woman who had mild COVID-19 (a few samples of this study predate the infection). Cell type and time point are not known.

The V and J genes are TRBV4-1 and TRBJ2-1; 11 bases align to TRBD2. V shed 4 bases and J 10 bases; nucleotides not matched to a gene: 9. The CDR3 has 15 residues. Germline assignment: CDR1 MGHRA and CDR2 YSYEKL. CDR3 sequence (DNA): TGCGCCAGCAGCCCGGGACTAGCGGACGTTAAGGAGCAGTTCTTC. The encoded protein is CASSPGLADVKEQFF.

The gene calls are TRBV10-3 and TRBJ1-5; 8 bases match TRBD1. V gave up 0 bases and J gave up 8 bases; unmatched junction bases: 6. The CDR3 spans 15 residues. The germline CDR1 and CDR2 sequences are ENHRY and SYGVKD. This CDR3 reads CAISESGQAEKPQHF. The CDR3 DNA is TGTGCCATCAGTGAGTCGGGACAGGCGGAGAAGCCCCAGCATTTT.

This clonotype has a handful of counts. The J gene is TRBJ2-7, the V gene TRBV5-1, with D possibly being TRBD1 (7 bases). This CDR3 region has 13 residues. Trimming shortened V by 4 bases and J by 2 bases, and 10 bases separated the two germline ends. CDR1 is SGHRS and CDR2 is YFSETQ in the germline V gene. The CDR3 region has the DNA TGCGCCAGCAGCGGGGGGACAGCCTACGAGCAGTACTTC. This sequence encodes CASSGGTAYEQYF.

This clonotype was observed a handful of times. V gene TRBV7-8 combines with J gene TRBJ1-6; D is perhaps TRBD1 (5 bases). V lost 5 bases to trimming and J lost 9 bases, with 14 bases between them. CDR1 is SGHVS, CDR2 FQNEAQ, per germline. The CDR3 is 14 amino acids. CDR3 sequence: CASSLIGQGSPLHF. The CDR3 DNA sequence: TGTGCCAGCAGCCTCATAGGGCAGGGTTCACCCCTCCACTTT.

This clonotype was seen a handful of times. The chain carries TRBV12-3 or TRBV12-4 and TRBJ1-6, with D possibly being TRBD1 (6 bases). The CDR3 spans 15 residues. V was pared by 5 bases and J by 10 bases, with 18 bases between. The DNA for the CDR3 is TGTGCCAGCAGTCCTCCCGGGACATTGAGATCACCCCTCCACTTT. It encodes CASSPPGTLRSPLHF.

This clonotype has a handful of counts. The rearrangement joins TRBV5-6 to TRBJ1-1; the match to TRBD1 covers 8 bases. V lost 2 bases to trimming and J lost 1 base; unmatched junction nucleotides: 7. Germline V lookup: CDR1 SGHDT, CDR2 YYEEEE. The CDR3 covers 16 residues. The CDR3 nucleotides are TGTGCCAGCAGCTTCCTAATGGACAGGGAGAACACTGAAGCTTTCTTT. Its protein is CASSFLMDRENTEAFF.

The chain couples TRBV10-3 to TRBJ2-3; 10 nucleotides agree with TRBD1. The CDR3 covers 13 residues. With 8 bases clipped from V and 5 bases from J, the junction kept 4 bases outside the gene matches. Looked up from germline, CDR1 is ENHRY and CDR2 is SYGVKD. The DNA for the CDR3 is TGTGCCATCGAAGGGACAGGGGAAGATACGCAGTATTTT. It is translated as CAIEGTGEDTQYF.

The chain recombines TRBV2 with TRBJ2-1, with TRBD1 identical over 10 bases. Looked up from germline, CDR1 is SNHLY and CDR2 is FYNNEI. The CDR3 length is 14 residues. J gave up 7 bases and V 6 bases, and 6 bases lay outside the gene matches. CDR3 DNA sequence: TGTGCCAGCAGCCGGGACAGGGGTATGAATGAGCAGTTCTTC. Protein product: CASSRDRGMNEQFF.

The chain is built from TRBV15 and TRBJ2-3; perhaps TRBD2 as D (6 bases). Germline CDR1 reads LNHNV; CDR2 reads YYDKDF (reference sequence). The length of the CDR3 is 12 residues. Trimming left V 8 bases short and J 1 base short, with 7 bases between. CDR3 sequence: CATSSGTDTQYF. The CDR3 DNA sequence: TGTGCCACCTCTAGCGGCACAGATACGCAGTATTTT.

This clonotype has just a few counts. The CDR3 is CASRIGQLYEQYF. CDR3 bases: TGTGCCAGCAGGATAGGACAGTTGTACGAGCAGTACTTC. The rearrangement uses TRBV2 and TRBJ2-7, with D perhaps matching TRBD1 (6 bases). The V and J ends lost 6 bases and 4 bases respectively, with 13 bases between them. Germline V gene data show CDR1 as SNHLY and CDR2 as FYNNEI. CDR3 length: 13 residues.

The chain has TRBV12-3 or TRBV12-4 and TRBJ1-4; 8 bases agree with TRBD1. The CDR3 totals 14 residues. J was trimmed by 5 bases and V by 6 bases; bases with no gene match: 5. The DNA for the CDR3 is TGTGCCAGCAGCCCAGGGGGCGGAAATGAAAAACTGTTTTTT. It translates to CASSPGGGNEKLFF.

The gene calls are TRBV12-3 or TRBV12-4 and TRBJ1-5, with 7 positions matching TRBD1. V lost 4 bases and J lost 0; bases outside the gene matches: 3. This CDR3 comprises 15 residues. The CDR3 sequence: CASSSGGNSNQPQHF. CDR3 sequence (DNA): TGTGCCAGCAGTTCAGGGGGTAATAGCAATCAGCCCCAGCATTTT.

The chain joins TRBV5-1 to TRBJ2-7; possibly TRBD1 or TRBD2 for D (6 bases each). Germline V lookup: CDR1 SGHRS, CDR2 YFSETQ. This CDR3 has 15 residues. Between the trimmed V and J ends, which lost 2 bases and 3 bases, there was a span of 15 bases. The CDR3 sequence is CASSFQMGGVYEQYF. The CDR3 bases are TGCGCCAGCAGCTTCCAAATGGGGGGCGTCTACGAGCAGTACTTC. The full variable domain, completed using reference TRBV5-1 and TRBJ2-7, is KAGVTQTPRYLIKTRGQQVTLSCSPISGHRSVSWYQQTPGQGLQFLFEYFSETQRNKGNFPGRFSGRQFSNSRSEMNVSTLELGDSALYLCASSFQMGGVYEQYFGPGTRLTVT.

The chain is built from TRBV3-1 and TRBJ2-3; D not resolved. Looked up from germline, CDR1 is LGHDT and CDR2 is YNNKEL (reference sequence). CDR3 size: 12 residues. V was clipped by 5 bases and J by 3 bases, with 6 bases between them. Written as DNA, the CDR3 is TGTGCCAGCAGCACGCTTACAGATACGCAGTATTTT. Protein sequence: CASSTLTDTQYF.

The rearrangement joins TRBV12-3 or TRBV12-4 to TRBJ2-7; 9 positions agree with TRBD2. V lost 2 bases, J lost 3 bases, and 11 bases stayed unmatched. This CDR3 region has 17 residues. CDR3: CASSLTTFLREGYEQYF. CDR3 DNA: TGTGCCAGCAGTTTAACGACTTTTTTGCGGGAGGGCTACGAGCAGTACTTC.

This clonotype was detected a few times. The chain combines TRBV12-3 or TRBV12-4 with TRBJ2-7; D possibly corresponds to TRBD1 (7 bases). The CDR3 is 15 residues long. Trimming pared 6 bases from V and 0 bases from J, leaving 15 bases between. CDR3 loop: CASSQGGLGSYEQYF. In DNA, the CDR3 is TGTGCCAGCAGCCAGGGGGGATTAGGCTCCTACGAGCAGTACTTC.

The gene calls are TRBV6-2 or TRBV6-3 and TRBJ2-1; perhaps D is TRBD1 or TRBD2 (5 bases each). The germline CDR1 and CDR2 sequences are MNHEY and SVGEGT. The CDR3 is 12 residues long. Trimming left V 5 bases short and J 10 bases short, with 12 bases between. The CDR3 loop reads CASSLNWGEQFF. DNA of the CDR3: TGTGCCAGCAGTCTTAATTGGGGGGAGCAGTTCTTC.

The chain uses TRBV5-1 and TRBJ2-2; 8 nucleotides line up with TRBD1. Germline CDR1 reads SGHRS; CDR2 reads YFSETQ. The trim removed 3 bases at V and 5 bases at J, leaving 6 bases unmatched. The CDR3 covers 15 residues. Here the CDR3 reads CASSSRTGITGELFF. In DNA, the CDR3 is TGCGCCAGCAGCTCCCGGACAGGGATAACCGGGGAGCTGTTTTTT.

The chain joins TRBV7-9 to TRBJ1-6; 9 nucleotides align to TRBD1. The ends lost 3 bases at V and 7 bases at J; junction bases unmatched: 4. The CDR3 sequence is 15 residues long. Germline-derived CDR1 and CDR2 are SEHNR and FQNEAQ (reference sequence). The CDR3 coding sequence is TGTGCCAGCAGCTTTTCGGGGACAGGGAATTCACCCCTCCACTTT. It specifies CASSFSGTGNSPLHF.

The sample holds a few counts of this clonotype. The chain uses TRBV19 and TRBJ2-2; tentative D call: TRBD2 (6 bases). The CDR3 contains 14 residues. Germline CDR1 reads LNHDA; CDR2 reads SQIVND (reference sequence). V gave up 3 bases and J gave up 4 bases, with 9 bases separating them. CDR3 bases: TGTGCCAGTAGTATGGCGGGGAGCACCGGGGAGCTGTTTTTT. This codes for CASSMAGSTGELFF.